The 13 T cell receptor beta chains listed next were all sequenced from one sample in a study of blood T cell repertoires in COVID-19. The repertoire was sequenced with immunoSEQ multiplex PCR; TCRdb's copy has only in-frame clones and lacks some. The data contain 120,000 or so clones, 70% to 90% of them singletons. Sequencing was carried out using peripheral blood. These receptors were collected from a woman aged 50 to 60 with acute or convalescent COVID-19.

This sequence joins TRBV6-5 and TRBJ2-5; 8 bases match TRBD1. The CDR3 spans 14 residues. Germline CDR1 reads MNHEY; CDR2 reads SVGAGI. After removal of 9 bases from V and 1 base from J, the junction contained 7 bases not matched to a gene. CDR3 nucleotide sequence: TGTGCCAGTGGAGACAGGGGAATCCAAGAGACCCAGTACTTC. This sequence encodes CASGDRGIQETQYF.

V is TRBV19 and J is TRBJ1-1; D may be TRBD1 (5 bases). This CDR3 comprises 15 residues. Deletions cut 5 bases from V and 3 bases from J, with 16 bases between. CDR1 is LNHDA, CDR2 SQIVND, per germline (reference sequence). CDR3 sequence (DNA): TGTGCCAGTAGTCTAGGACTTTTCAGGGACACTGAAGCTTTCTTT. Residues: CASSLGLFRDTEAFF.

The rearrangement uses TRBV12-3 or TRBV12-4 and TRBJ1-1; D not resolved. V was pared by 8 bases and J by 1 base, with 11 bases between. This CDR3 comprises 13 residues. The CDR3 region is CASVNRGNTEAFF. For the CDR3, the DNA is TGTGCCAGCGTAAACCGGGGGAACACTGAAGCTTTCTTT.

J is TRBJ1-2 and V is TRBV28, with D tentatively TRBD1 (5 bases). The germline gives CDR1 MDHEN, CDR2 SYDVKM. CDR3 length: 15 residues. Trimming left V 1 base short and J 5 bases short, with 14 bases between. The DNA for the CDR3 is TGTGCCAGCAGTTTATCCTCTACAGGAAGATATGGCTACACCTTC. It yields the protein CASSLSSTGRYGYTF.

The sample holds a few counts of this clone. The chain joins TRBV19 to TRBJ1-4; no reliable D call. The CDR3 is 15 residues long. The germline CDR1 and CDR2 sequences are LNHDA and SQIVND (reference sequence). V shed 8 bases and J shed 0 bases, with 13 bases lying between them. CDR3: CASGPISATNEKLFF. CDR3 DNA sequence: TGTGCCAGTGGGCCCATAAGTGCAACTAATGAAAAACTGTTTTTT.

The rearrangement links TRBV15 to TRBJ2-2, with 9 bases fitting TRBD1. The CDR3 sequence is 21 residues long. Germline trimming cut 5 bases from V and 1 base from J; bases unmatched to any gene: 20. CDR1 is LNHNV and CDR2 is YYDKDF in the germline V gene (reference sequence). The CDR3 region is CATSPYGGTGMRPLNTGELFF. DNA for the CDR3: TGTGCCACCAGCCCCTATGGCGGGACAGGGATGCGCCCTTTGAACACCGGGGAGCTGTTTTTT.

This clone was found once. This chain joins TRBV3-1 (or the pseudogene TRBV3-2) and TRBJ1-2; 8 positions match TRBD1. Germline V CDR1 and CDR2: LGHDT, YNNKEL (reference sequence). The V gene end was trimmed by 7 bases and the J gene end by 8 bases; junction bases not matched to a gene: 12. The CDR3 loop spans 14 amino acids. CDR3 protein: CASKEGQESGGYTF. The CDR3 coding sequence is TGTGCCAGCAAGGAGGGACAGGAATCGGGAGGCTACACCTTC.

The chain links TRBV18 to TRBJ2-7, with TRBD2 identical over 11 bases. Losses at the gene ends were 5 bases for V and 0 bases for J; bases not matched to a gene: 6. CDR1 KGHSH and CDR2 LQKENI come from the germline V gene. This CDR3 has 16 residues. The CDR3 DNA sequence: TGTGCCAGCTCAGACACTAGCGGGGGTAGCTCCTACGAGCAGTACTTC. Amino acids: CASSDTSGGSSYEQYF.

A few counts support this clone. The V call is TRBV6-6, the J call TRBJ1-1, with 9 bases fitting TRBD1. The CDR3 is 16 residues long. The V and J ends lost 6 bases and 6 bases, in that order; junction bases with no gene match: 14. The germline CDR1 and CDR2 sequences are MNHNY and SVGAGI (reference sequence). In DNA, the CDR3 is TGTGCCAGCAGCCGTCCCGGGACAGGGTTGGGATCTGAAGCTTTCTTT. Translation gives CASSRPGTGLGSEAFF.

This clone was found a few times. This rearrangement joins TRBV5-1 to TRBJ1-2; D not resolved. Germline values: CDR1 SGHRS, CDR2 YFSETQ. V gave up 0 bases and J gave up 1 base, with 7 bases separating them. The CDR3 has 14 amino acids. As DNA, the CDR3 is TGCGCCAGCAGCTTGGAGTCGGGTAACTATGGCTACACCTTC. Its translation: CASSLESGNYGYTF.

With respect to this clone: The sample contains more than one DNA sequence encoding this CDR3. The chain couples TRBV27 to TRBJ1-5; 7 bases are shared with TRBD1. The CDR3 has 14 amino acids. V dropped 6 bases and J dropped 4; count of bases not matched to a gene: 6. The V gene's germline CDR1 is MNHEY and CDR2 SMNVEV (reference sequence). In DNA, the CDR3 is TGTGCCAGCAGCCTAGGGGGCGGTAATCAGCCCCAGCATTTT. Its protein product is CASSLGGGNQPQHF.

V gene TRBV29-1 combines with J gene TRBJ2-7; D might be TRBD2 (5 bases). V lost 7 bases and J 0 bases, leaving 13 bases between the germline ends. This CDR3 has 13 amino acids. In germline, CDR1 is SQVTM, CDR2 ANQGSEA. CDR3 residues: CSALAGDSYEQYF. Here the CDR3 DNA reads TGCAGCGCCTTAGCCGGGGACTCCTACGAGCAGTACTTC.

This clone was counted only a few times. The J gene is TRBJ2-3, the V gene TRBV28; 7 bases are a match to TRBD2. The V and J ends lost 7 bases and 4 bases, in that order; junction bases with no gene match: 17. The germline CDR1 and CDR2 sequences are MDHEN and SYDVKM. This CDR3 is 17 amino acids long. In nucleotides, the CDR3 is TGTGCCAGCATCCAGGGAGGGTACGGGAGGAGGGCAGATACGCAGTATTTT. Translated, it gives CASIQGGYGRRADTQYF.